This T cell receptor (beta chain) appears in the sequencing data of a study of naive and memory T cell subsets. For this clonotype: The antigen remains undetermined.

Treatment here: skin biopsy from PPD injection site in Mantoux-positive individual. A UMI-containing oligonucleotide was joined by 3' ligation to the TCR cDNA template. Cells were not sorted; total RNA input targeted about 1 to 1000 ng. Regarding the study as a whole: Potentially, T cell activation and differentiation skew this RNA-based measurement.

This CDR3 comprises 12 residues. V lost 6 bases and J lost 6, with 10 bases in between. Per the germline V gene, CDR1 is LNHDA and CDR2 is SQIVND (reference sequence). Amplification of ligated cDNA took four PCR rounds with SP2 and nested alpha and beta constant primers. Using its own MiXCR run on the UMI-ligation and nested PCR reads, TCRdb lists one record per CDR3 protein. The sample carries 20,000 to 25,000 distinct CDR3 sequences, about 6% recorded once. The sequence came from an adult in good health. This specimen was skin, taken from a tuberculin skin test site. J is TRBJ2-3 and V is TRBV19; D is undetermined. CDR3 region: CASRTFSDTQYF. CDR3 sequence (DNA): TGTGCCAGTAGGACTTTCTCGGATACGCAGTATTTT.